This T cell receptor (beta chain) comes out of a study of blood T cells in healthy people across ages. This clonotype was recorded a few times. The antigen is not known. The CDR3 sequence is 14 residues long. Losses at the gene ends were 10 bases for V and 5 bases for J; bases not matched to a gene: 10. Germline values: CDR1 MNHEY, CDR2 SVGAGI. The study's findings and limits: Older age coincided with a roughly linear decline in TCR beta diversity per million T cells.

The individuals who served as donors were healthy Caucasians living in Russia, aged about 6 to 100. A minimum of 5 micrograms of total RNA was extracted per sample. Primed by a sample-barcoded 5' primer and a J-beta primer mix, a second PCR proceeded for 7 to 11 cycles. One entry per CDR3 protein, called by TCRdb with MiXCR from the 5' RACE reads. The table lists over a million distinct CDR3 sequences, more than 35% of them singletons, with under 20% in the top ten. Sequenced: blood. This chain links TRBV6-5 with TRBJ2-4, with 8 bases identical to TRBD1. The receptor was isolated from a woman aged 55-69 years in good health. The CDR3: CATAARGRENIQYF. Written as DNA, the CDR3 is TGTGCCACCGCGGCCAGGGGGCGAGAAAACATTCAGTACTTC.